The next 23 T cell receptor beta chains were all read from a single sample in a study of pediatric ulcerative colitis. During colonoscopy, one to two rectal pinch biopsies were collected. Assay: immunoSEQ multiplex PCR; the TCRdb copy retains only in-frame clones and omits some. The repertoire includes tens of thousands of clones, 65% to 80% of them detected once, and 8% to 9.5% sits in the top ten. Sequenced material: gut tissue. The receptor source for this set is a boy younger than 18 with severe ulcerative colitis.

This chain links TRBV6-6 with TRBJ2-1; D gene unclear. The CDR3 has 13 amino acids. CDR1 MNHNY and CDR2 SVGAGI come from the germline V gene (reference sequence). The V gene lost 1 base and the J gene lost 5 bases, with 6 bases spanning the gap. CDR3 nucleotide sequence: TGTGCCAGCAGTTACTTCGTCGACAATGAGCAGTTCTTC. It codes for CASSYFVDNEQFF.

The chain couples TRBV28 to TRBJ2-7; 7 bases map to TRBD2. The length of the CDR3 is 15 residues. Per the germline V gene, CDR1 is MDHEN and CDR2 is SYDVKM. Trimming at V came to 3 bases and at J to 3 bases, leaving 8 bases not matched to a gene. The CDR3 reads CASSFWGGSLYEQYF. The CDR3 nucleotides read TGTGCCAGCAGTTTTTGGGGAGGGTCGCTCTACGAGCAGTACTTC. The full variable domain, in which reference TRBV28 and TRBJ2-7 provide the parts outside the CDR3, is DVKVTQSSRYLVKRTGEKVFLECVQDMDHENMFWYRQDPGLGLRLIYFSYDVKMKEKGDIPEGYSVSREKKERFSLILESASTNQTSMYLCASSFWGGSLYEQYFGPGTRLTVT.

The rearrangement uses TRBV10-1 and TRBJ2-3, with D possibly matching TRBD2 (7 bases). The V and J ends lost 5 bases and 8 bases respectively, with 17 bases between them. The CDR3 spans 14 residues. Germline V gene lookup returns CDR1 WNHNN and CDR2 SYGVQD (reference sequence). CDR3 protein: CASSRTAGKGTQYF. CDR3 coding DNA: TGCGCCAGCAGTAGGACAGCGGGGAAGGGTACGCAGTATTTT.

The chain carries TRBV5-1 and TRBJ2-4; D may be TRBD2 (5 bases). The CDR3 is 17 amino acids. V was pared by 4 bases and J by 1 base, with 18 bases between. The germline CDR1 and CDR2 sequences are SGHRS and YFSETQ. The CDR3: CASSPIIGVSAKNIQYF. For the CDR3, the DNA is TGCGCCAGCAGCCCCATTATCGGGGTCTCGGCCAAAAACATTCAGTACTTC.

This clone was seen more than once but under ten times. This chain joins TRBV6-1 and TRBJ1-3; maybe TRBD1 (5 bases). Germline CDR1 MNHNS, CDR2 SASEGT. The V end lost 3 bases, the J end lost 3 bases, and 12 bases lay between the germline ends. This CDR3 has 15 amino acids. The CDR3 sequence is CASSDATEGGNTIYF. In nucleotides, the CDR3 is TGTGCCAGCAGTGATGCGACAGAAGGTGGAAACACCATATATTTT.

CDR3 loop: CASSYGRTNKVGYTF. DNA of the CDR3: TGTGCCAGCAGTTATGGTCGGACAAACAAAGTCGGCTACACCTTC. The rearrangement joins TRBV6-5 to TRBJ1-2; perhaps TRBD1 as D (5 bases). With 3 bases removed from V and 8 bases from J, the gap between germline ends came to 19 bases. The CDR3 loop spans 15 amino acids. Germline loops: CDR1 MNHEY, CDR2 SVGAGI.

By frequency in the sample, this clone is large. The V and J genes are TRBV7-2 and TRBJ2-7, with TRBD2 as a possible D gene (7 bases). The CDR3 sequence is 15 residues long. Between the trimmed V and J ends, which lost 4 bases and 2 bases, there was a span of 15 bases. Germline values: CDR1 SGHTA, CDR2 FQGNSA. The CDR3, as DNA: TGTGCCAGCAGCTCGATAGTGGGGGGGCCCTACGAGCAGTACTTC. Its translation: CASSSIVGGPYEQYF.

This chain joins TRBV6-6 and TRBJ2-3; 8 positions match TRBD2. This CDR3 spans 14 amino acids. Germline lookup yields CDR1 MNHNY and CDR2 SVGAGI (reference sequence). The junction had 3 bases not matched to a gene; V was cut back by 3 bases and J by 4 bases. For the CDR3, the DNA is TGTGCCAGCAGTTATGGGACTAGTGCAGATACGCAGTATTTT. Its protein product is CASSYGTSADTQYF.

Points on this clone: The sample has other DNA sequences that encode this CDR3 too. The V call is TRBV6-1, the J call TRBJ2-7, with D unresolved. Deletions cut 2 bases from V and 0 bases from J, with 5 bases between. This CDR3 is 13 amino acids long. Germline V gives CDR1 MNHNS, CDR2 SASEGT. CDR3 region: CASSEQASYEQYF. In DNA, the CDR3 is TGTGCCAGCAGTGAACAGGCCTCCTACGAGCAGTACTTC.

Here the CDR3 DNA reads TGTGCCAGCACCGGAGGGGCCGGGGAGCTGTTTTTT. It encodes CASTGGAGELFF. This chain joins TRBV2 and TRBJ2-2, with D possibly being TRBD2 (6 bases). This CDR3 comprises 12 residues. Germline CDR1 and CDR2: SNHLY and FYNNEI. The V end lost 7 bases, the J end lost 6 bases, and 9 bases lay between the germline ends.

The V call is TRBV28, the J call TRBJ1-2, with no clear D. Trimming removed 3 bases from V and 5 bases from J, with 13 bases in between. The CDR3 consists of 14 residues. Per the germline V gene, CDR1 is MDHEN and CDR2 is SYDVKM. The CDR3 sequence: CASSLSQLLYGYTF. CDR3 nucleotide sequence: TGTGCCAGCAGTTTGTCACAGTTACTTTATGGCTACACCTTC.

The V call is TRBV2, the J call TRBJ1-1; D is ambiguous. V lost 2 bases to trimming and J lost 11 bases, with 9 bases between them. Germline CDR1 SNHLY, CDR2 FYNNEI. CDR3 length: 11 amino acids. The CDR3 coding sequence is TGTGCCAGCAGTGAATCAAGAGGGGCTTTCTTT. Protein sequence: CASSESRGAFF.

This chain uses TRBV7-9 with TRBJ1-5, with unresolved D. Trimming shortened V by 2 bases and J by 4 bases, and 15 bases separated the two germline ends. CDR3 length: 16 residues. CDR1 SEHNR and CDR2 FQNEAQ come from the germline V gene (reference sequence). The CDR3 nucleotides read TGTGCCAGCAGCTTATACACGACTTTGAGAAATCAGCCCCAGCATTTT. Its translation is CASSLYTTLRNQPQHF.

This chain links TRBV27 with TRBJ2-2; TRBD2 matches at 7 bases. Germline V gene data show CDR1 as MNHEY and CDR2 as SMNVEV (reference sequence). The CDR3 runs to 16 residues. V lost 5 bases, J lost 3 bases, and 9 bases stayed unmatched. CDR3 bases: TGTGCCAGCAGTCCCCAGGCGGGGGAGCACACCGGGGAGCTGTTTTTT. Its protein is CASSPQAGEHTGELFF.

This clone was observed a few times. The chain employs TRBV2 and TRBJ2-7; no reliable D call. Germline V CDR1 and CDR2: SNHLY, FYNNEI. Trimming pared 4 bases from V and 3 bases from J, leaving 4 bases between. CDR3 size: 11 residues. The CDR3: CASSVVYEQYF. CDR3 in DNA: TGTGCCAGCAGTGTAGTCTACGAGCAGTACTTC.

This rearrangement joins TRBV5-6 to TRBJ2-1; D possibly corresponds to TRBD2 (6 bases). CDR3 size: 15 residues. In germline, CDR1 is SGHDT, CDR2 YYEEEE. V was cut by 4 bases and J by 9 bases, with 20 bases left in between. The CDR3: CASSPRLVIYREQFF. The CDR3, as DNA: TGTGCCAGCAGCCCAAGACTAGTGATCTATCGTGAGCAGTTCTTC.

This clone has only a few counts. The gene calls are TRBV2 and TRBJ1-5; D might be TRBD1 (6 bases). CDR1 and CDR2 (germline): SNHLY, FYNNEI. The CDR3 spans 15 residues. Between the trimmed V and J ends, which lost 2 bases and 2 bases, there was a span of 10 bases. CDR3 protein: CASSERAGGNQPQHF. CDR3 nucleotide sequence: TGTGCCAGCAGTGAACGGGCAGGGGGCAATCAGCCCCAGCATTTT.

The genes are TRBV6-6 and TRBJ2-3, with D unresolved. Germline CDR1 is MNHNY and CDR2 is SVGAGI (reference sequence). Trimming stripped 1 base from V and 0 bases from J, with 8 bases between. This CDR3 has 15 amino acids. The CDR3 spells CASSYYPDSTDTQYF. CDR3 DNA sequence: TGTGCCAGCAGTTACTATCCAGATAGCACAGATACGCAGTATTTT.

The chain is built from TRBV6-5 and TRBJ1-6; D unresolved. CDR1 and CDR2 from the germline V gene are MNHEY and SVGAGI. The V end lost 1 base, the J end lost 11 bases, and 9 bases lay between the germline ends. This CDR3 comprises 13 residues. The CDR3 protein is CASSYFRWAPLHF. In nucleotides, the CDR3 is TGTGCCAGCAGTTACTTTCGGTGGGCACCCCTCCACTTT.

In DNA, the CDR3 is TGTGCCAGCAGCCAAACCGACACCGACACTGAAGCTTTCTTT. Its protein is CASSQTDTDTEAFF. The chain links TRBV7-9 to TRBJ1-1; D ambiguous. Germline lookup yields CDR1 SEHNR and CDR2 FQNEAQ (reference sequence). This CDR3 comprises 14 residues. The ends were cut back, 5 bases at V and 3 bases at J, with 13 bases in the middle.

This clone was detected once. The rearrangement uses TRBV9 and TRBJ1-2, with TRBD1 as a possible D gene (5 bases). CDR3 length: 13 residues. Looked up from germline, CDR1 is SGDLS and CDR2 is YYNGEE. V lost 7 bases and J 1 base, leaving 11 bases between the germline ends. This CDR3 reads CASSGGFNYGYTF. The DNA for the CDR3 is TGTGCCAGCTCCGGGGGGTTTAACTATGGCTACACCTTC. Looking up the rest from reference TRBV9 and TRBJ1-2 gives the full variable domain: DSGVTQTPKHLITATGQRVTLRCSPRSGDLSVYWYQQSLDQGLQFLIQYYNGEERAKGNILERFSAQQFPDLHSELNLSSLELGDSALYFCASSGGFNYGYTFGSGTRLTVV.

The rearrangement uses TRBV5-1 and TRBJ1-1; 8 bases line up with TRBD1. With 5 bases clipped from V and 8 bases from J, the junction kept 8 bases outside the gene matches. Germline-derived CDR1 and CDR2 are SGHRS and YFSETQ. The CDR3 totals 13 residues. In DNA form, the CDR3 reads TGCGCCAGCAGAACGGGACAGGAGGCCGAAGCTTTCTTT. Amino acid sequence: CASRTGQEAEAFF.

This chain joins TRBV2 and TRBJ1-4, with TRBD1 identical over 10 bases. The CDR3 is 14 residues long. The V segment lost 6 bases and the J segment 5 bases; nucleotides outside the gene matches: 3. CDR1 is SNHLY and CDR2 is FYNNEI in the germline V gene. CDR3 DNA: TGTGCCAGCAGAGGACAGGGGGGGAATGAAAAACTGTTTTTT. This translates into CASRGQGGNEKLFF. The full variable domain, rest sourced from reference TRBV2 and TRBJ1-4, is EPEVTQTPSHQVTQMGQEVILRCVPISNHLYFYWYRQILGQKVEFLVSFYNNEISEKSEIFDDQFSVERPDGSNFTLKIRSTKLEDSAMYFCASRGQGGNEKLFFGSGTQLSVL.